This TCR beta chain was captured in a study of cytotoxic CD8 clonotypes in ibrutinib-treated CLL. At the level of the study: Response samples were taken after a median about twelve months of treatment, range 6 to 36.

Germline V CDR1 and CDR2: SNHLY, FYNNEI. The CDR3 has 13 residues. V gave up 4 bases and J gave up 6 bases, with 9 bases separating them. Depth targeted 1 in 200,000 to 1 in 1 million T cells, averaging around 10x coverage per clonotype. This table comes from immunoSEQ multiplex PCR, and its TCRdb copy is limited to in-frame clones, with some not included. Among about 300,000 clones listed, 60% to 80% were seen once. General study points: At baseline, clonality was higher than in age-matched healthy donors and correlated with CD8+ counts. Ibrutinib response saw clonality rise, and progression saw it return toward baseline.

Comments on this clone: What it binds is not known.

The rearrangement links TRBV2 to TRBJ2-2, with D possibly being TRBD1 or TRBD2 (5 bases each). This clonotype was sampled from a human donor with chronic lymphocytic leukemia. This specimen consisted of PBMCs, obtained after 36 months of ibrutinib treatment. DNA of the CDR3: TGTGCCAGCAGTGTCGGGACCGCCGGGGAGCTGTTTTTT. Residues: CASSVGTAGELFF. The whole variable domain, remainder taken from reference TRBV2 and TRBJ2-2, is EPEVTQTPSHQVTQMGQEVILRCVPISNHLYFYWYRQILGQKVEFLVSFYNNEISEKSEIFDDQFSVERPDGSNFTLKIRSTKLEDSAMYFCASSVGTAGELFFGEGSRLTVL.